The clone carrying this TCR beta chain was counted a few times. Its antigen is currently unknown. The sample is drawn from a study of cytomegalovirus exposure and HLA in healthy donors. Study information: As released early, the data held some 80 million unique TCRs from HLA-typed donors.

The primer mix had 60 Vbeta and 13 Jbeta primers. This table comes from immunoSEQ multiplex PCR, and its TCRdb copy is limited to in-frame clones, with some not included. The sample lists about 93,000 clones, roughly 79% occurring once. Germline V gene lookup returns CDR1 MNHEY and CDR2 SVGAGI. The length of the CDR3 is 14 residues. Trimming cost V 0 bases and J 4 bases, with 7 bases left between them. Findings of the study overall: V segments that were indistinguishable, TRBV6-2 and TRBV6-3 among them, were omitted from analysis. Donors were assumed by presence/absence analyses to have roughly uniform sequencing depth.

Material: PBMCs. This receptor was taken from a man younger than 45 in good health and CMV-seronegative. The gene calls are TRBV6-5 and TRBJ1-3, with D unresolved. CDR3 coding DNA: TGTGCCAGCAGTTACTCGCGCAAGGGAAACACCATATATTTT. Its protein product is CASSYSRKGNTIYF.